A single sample is the source of the 14 T cell receptor beta chains below, sequenced in a study of T cell responses to AZD1222 COVID-19 vaccine. Method: immunoSEQ multiplex PCR; TCRdb's copy keeps in-frame clones and lacks some. This table holds some 120,000 clones, about 88% found once. The sequenced sample was peripheral blood, obtained on day 0 of AZD1222 vaccination. The receptors stem from an adult in good health.

The chain couples TRBV5-1 to TRBJ1-4; D possibly corresponds to TRBD1 (5 bases). Per the germline V gene, CDR1 is SGHRS and CDR2 is YFSETQ. The CDR3 contains 15 residues. Trimming took 3 bases from V and 5 from J, leaving 14 bases between them. The CDR3 DNA reads as TGCGCCAGCAGCTGGGGCTCTGGGGGGAATGAAAAACTGTTTTTT. Translated: CASSWGSGGNEKLFF.

The chain has TRBV5-1 and TRBJ1-4; D gene ambiguous. Deletions cut 0 bases from V and 2 bases from J, with 8 bases between. In germline, CDR1 is SGHRS, CDR2 YFSETQ. This CDR3 has 15 amino acids. The CDR3, as DNA: TGCGCCAGCAGCTTGGAAGGCCAGACTAATGAAAAACTGTTTTTT. Encoded protein: CASSLEGQTNEKLFF.

V and J are TRBV6-5 and TRBJ2-7; 9 nucleotides agree with TRBD1. This CDR3 has 14 amino acids. The germline V gene encodes CDR1 MNHEY and CDR2 SVGAGI. Unmatched junction bases numbered 6, after V lost 6 bases and J lost 3 bases. The CDR3 region has the DNA TGTGCCAGCAGCAGCCGGGACAGGGTCTACGAGCAGTACTTC. It codes for CASSSRDRVYEQYF.

This clone is a singleton in its sample. Here the CDR3 reads CASGSSNEQFF. DNA for the CDR3: TGTGCCAGCGGGTCTAGTAATGAGCAGTTCTTC. This chain joins TRBV11-1 and TRBJ2-1; D call uncertain. The ends were cut back, 8 bases at V and 7 bases at J, with 9 bases in the middle. Germline V CDR1 and CDR2: SGHAT, FQDESV (reference sequence). The CDR3 runs 11 residues. Full variable domain (missing parts from reference TRBV11-1 and TRBJ2-1): EAEVAQSPRYKITEKSQAVAFWCDPISGHATLYWYRQILGQGPELLVQFQDESVVDDSQLPKDRFSAERLKGVDSTLKIQPAELGDSAMYLCASGSSNEQFFGPGTRLTVL.

The chain employs TRBV5-4 and TRBJ2-5; D possibly matches TRBD1 or TRBD2 (5 bases each). This CDR3 comprises 14 residues. Between the trimmed V and J ends, which lost 4 bases and 1 base, there was a span of 11 bases. CDR1 SGHNT and CDR2 YYREEE come from the germline V gene (reference sequence). Here the CDR3 reads CASSLGTVQETQYF. CDR3 nucleotide sequence: TGTGCCAGCAGCCTCGGGACGGTCCAAGAGACCCAGTACTTC. Complete variable domain (other parts from reference TRBV5-4 and TRBJ2-5): ETGVTQSPTHLIKTRGQQVTLRCSSQSGHNTVSWYQQALGQGPQFIFQYYREEENGRGNFPPRFSGLQFPNYSSELNVNALELDDSALYLCASSLGTVQETQYFGPGTRLLVL.

The chain combines TRBV19 with TRBJ1-5; the match to TRBD1 covers 7 bases. The CDR3 is 15 amino acids. Germline lookup yields CDR1 LNHDA and CDR2 SQIVND (reference sequence). Trimming cost V 7 bases and J 3 bases; bases outside gene matches: 9. CDR3 protein: CASIRQGLFNQPQHF. CDR3 nucleotide sequence: TGTGCCAGTATCAGACAGGGCCTATTCAATCAGCCCCAGCATTTT.

The CDR3 spells CATLQGPIYGYTF. For the CDR3, the DNA is TGTGCCACCTTACAGGGCCCTATCTATGGCTACACCTTC. The V and J genes are TRBV19 and TRBJ1-2; D perhaps matches TRBD1 (6 bases). V was clipped by 10 bases and J by 4 bases, with 16 bases between them. Germline CDR1 is LNHDA and CDR2 is SQIVND (reference sequence). This CDR3 is built from 13 residues.

The chain combines TRBV5-1 with TRBJ2-7; the match to TRBD1 covers 9 bases. Germline-derived CDR1 and CDR2 are SGHRS and YFSETQ. This CDR3 region has 14 residues. Trimming took 4 bases from V and 2 from J; bases not matched to a gene: 4. CDR3 bases: TGCGCCAGCAGCAGGGACAGGGCGGCCTACGAGCAGTACTTC. Protein sequence: CASSRDRAAYEQYF.

CDR3: CSVERPTGGWTSYEQYF. CDR3 DNA sequence: TGCAGCGTTGAAAGACCCACAGGTGGGTGGACCTCCTACGAGCAGTACTTC. The chain couples TRBV29-1 to TRBJ2-7, with D possibly being TRBD1 (5 bases). The CDR3 runs 17 residues. Trimming removed 2 bases from V and 0 bases from J, with 20 bases in between. Germline V gene sequence: CDR1 SQVTM, CDR2 ANQGSEA.

This chain links TRBV18 with TRBJ2-6, with TRBD1 matching over 9 bases. V lost 6 bases, J lost 0 bases, and 6 bases stayed unmatched. Germline loops: CDR1 KGHSH, CDR2 LQKENI. The CDR3 contains 17 residues. CDR3 bases: TGTGCCAGCTCTACCGGGACAGGGCGCTCTGGGGCCAACGTCCTGACTTTC. Residues: CASSTGTGRSGANVLTF.

This rearrangement joins TRBV15 to TRBJ1-1, with D maybe TRBD1 (5 bases). The V end was cut by 1 base, the J end by 0 bases, with 12 bases between. The length of the CDR3 is 16 residues. Germline CDR1 is LNHNV and CDR2 is YYDKDF (reference sequence). The CDR3 protein is CATSRGIGAMNTEAFF. The CDR3 DNA sequence: TGTGCCACCAGCAGAGGAATCGGGGCGATGAACACTGAAGCTTTCTTT.

The V gene is TRBV28, the J gene TRBJ2-5; 12 positions match TRBD2. J gave up 4 bases and V 8 bases, and 8 bases lay outside the gene matches. The CDR3 is 15 residues long. Germline V lookup: CDR1 MDHEN, CDR2 SYDVKM. This CDR3 is CASGLLAGGRETQYF. The CDR3 DNA reads TGTGCCAGCGGCCTACTAGCGGGAGGACGAGAGACCCAGTACTTC.

The chain joins TRBV28 to TRBJ1-6; D unresolved. In germline, CDR1 is MDHEN, CDR2 SYDVKM. This CDR3 region has 10 residues. V lost 8 bases to trimming and J lost 9 bases, with 5 bases between them. CDR3 in amino acids: CASGVSPLHF. The CDR3 DNA reads as TGTGCCAGCGGGGTTTCACCCCTCCACTTT.

This chain links TRBV24-1 with TRBJ2-1; possibly TRBD1 for D (6 bases). The V gene lost 0 bases and the J gene lost 3 bases, with 14 bases spanning the gap. This CDR3 contains 17 residues. The germline CDR1 and CDR2 sequences are KGHDR and SFDVKD. CDR3 sequence: CATSDLHRGSNYNEQFF. Written as DNA, the CDR3 is TGTGCCACCAGTGATTTGCATAGGGGGTCAAACTACAATGAGCAGTTCTTC.